This T cell receptor (beta chain) derives from a study of cytomegalovirus exposure and HLA in healthy donors. In regard to this clone: Antigen: not known.

Study conclusions and caveats: A later analysis reportedly found that, within productive TCRs, an Asian-associated ancestry cluster had fewer N-insertions than the mean observed across the roughly 630 donors.

PCR involved 60 Vbeta and 13 Jbeta primers. Measured with immunoSEQ multiplex PCR; TCRdb has only the in-frame clones, and not every one. The sample shows around 100,000 clones, roughly 73% of them seen only once. The source is a woman aged 25 to 45 in good health and CMV-seronegative. The sequencing sample was made of PBMCs.

Here the CDR3 DNA reads TGTGCCAGTAGCCAGGGGTTGAATTCACCCCTCCACTTT. Protein product: CASSQGLNSPLHF. The J gene is TRBJ1-6, the V gene TRBV19; D may be TRBD1 (6 bases). V lost 6 bases and J 7 bases, leaving 10 bases between the germline ends. Germline assignment: CDR1 LNHDA and CDR2 SQIVND (reference sequence). This CDR3 has 13 amino acids.